What follows are 31 T cell receptor beta chains derived from one specimen sequenced in a study of blood T cell repertoires in COVID-19. Libraries were prepared by immunoSEQ multiplex PCR; TCRdb keeps only in-frame clonotypes and omits some of them. The sample lists roughly 190,000 clones, roughly 82% occurring once. Material: peripheral blood. Receptors originate from an older woman with COVID-19, enrolled during active disease.

This clone was found once. This rearrangement joins TRBV5-4 to TRBJ2-1; 9 bases are a match to TRBD1. Per germline, CDR1 SGHNT and CDR2 YYREEE (reference sequence). J gave up 5 bases and V 2 bases, and 5 bases lay outside the gene matches. The CDR3 has 15 amino acids. The CDR3 DNA sequence: TGTGCCAGCAGCTTAGACAGGGGGATGCACAATGAGCAGTTCTTC. Amino acids: CASSLDRGMHNEQFF.

This chain uses TRBV15 with TRBJ1-5; D remains ambiguous. The CDR3 loop spans 11 amino acids. Germline V gene lookup returns CDR1 LNHNV and CDR2 YYDKDF (reference sequence). V lost 5 bases, J lost 11 bases, and 10 bases lay in between. CDR3 nucleotides: TGTGCCACCAGCGACGGGAATACCCAGCATTTT. It encodes CATSDGNTQHF.

The chain couples TRBV20-1 to TRBJ1-6; 9 bases are shared with TRBD1. The CDR3 sequence is 14 residues long. Germline CDR1 reads DFQATT; CDR2 reads SNEGSKA (reference sequence). Trimming removed 3 bases from V and 7 bases from J; junction bases left unmatched: 4. CDR3 DNA sequence: TGCAGTGCTAGTAGGGGGACAGGGAATTCACCCCTCCACTTT. It yields the protein CSASRGTGNSPLHF.

Only a few counts were recorded for this clone. CDR3 amino acids: CASSSGGGRTEAFF. Written as DNA, the CDR3 is TGTGCCAGCAGCTCGGGCGGGGGGCGGACTGAAGCTTTCTTT. The chain has TRBV5-4 and TRBJ1-1; a weak D match, TRBD1 (6 bases). The germline CDR1 and CDR2 sequences are SGHNT and YYREEE (reference sequence). The V end lost 3 bases, the J end lost 5 bases, and 14 bases lay between the germline ends. The CDR3 loop spans 14 amino acids.

The rearrangement joins TRBV28 to TRBJ1-3; TRBD1 matches at 11 bases. V dropped 3 bases and J dropped 2; count of bases not matched to a gene: 0. From germline, CDR1 is MDHEN and CDR2 SYDVKM. This CDR3 has 15 amino acids. For the CDR3, the DNA is TGTGCCAGCAGTTTGGGACAGGGGGCTGGAAACACCATATATTTT. Translation: CASSLGQGAGNTIYF.

The V call is TRBV28, the J call TRBJ2-3; 7 bases are a match to TRBD2. Germline V gene lookup returns CDR1 MDHEN and CDR2 SYDVKM. J gave up 3 bases and V 7 bases, and 19 bases lay outside the gene matches. This CDR3 contains 18 residues. The CDR3: CASTEYPPVGGRTDTQYF. CDR3 sequence (DNA): TGTGCCAGCACCGAGTACCCCCCTGTTGGCGGGAGAACAGATACGCAGTATTTT.

Here the CDR3 DNA reads TGTGCCAGCAGCCAGGGGACAGGGTCCTATGGCTACACCTTC. Translating gives CASSQGTGSYGYTF. V gene TRBV3-1 (or the pseudogene TRBV3-2) combines with J gene TRBJ1-2, with TRBD1 matching over 9 bases. This CDR3 has 14 residues. Germline V gene lookup returns CDR1 LGHDT and CDR2 YNNKEL (reference sequence). J was trimmed by 4 bases and V by 3 bases; bases with no gene match: 3.

The V call is TRBV24-1, the J call TRBJ2-7, with a weak D call TRBD2 (6 bases). This CDR3 comprises 14 residues. V lost 6 bases to trimming and J lost 6 bases, with 17 bases between them. CDR1 is KGHDR and CDR2 is SFDVKD in the germline V gene. The CDR3 region has the DNA TGTGCCACCAGTCCATGGCGGGGAAATTCCGAGCAGTACGTC. This codes for CATSPWRGNSEQYV.

The gene calls are TRBV5-1 and TRBJ2-2; the D is unclear. Germline assignment: CDR1 SGHRS and CDR2 YFSETQ. V lost 1 base, J lost 4 bases, and 8 bases lay in between. This CDR3 is built from 14 residues. The CDR3 nucleotides are TGCGCCAGCAGCTTGTCAGATCCCACCGGGGAGCTGTTTTTT. It codes for CASSLSDPTGELFF.

This clone appeared once. The chain joins TRBV10-3 to TRBJ2-1; D is undetermined. Germline CDR1 is ENHRY and CDR2 is SYGVKD. The length of the CDR3 is 12 residues. V was trimmed by 8 bases and J by 10 bases, leaving 15 bases between them. CDR3 DNA sequence: TGTGCCATCGCCGGAGAAGGTAGGGAGCAGTTCTTC. This codes for CAIAGEGREQFF.

For the CDR3, the DNA is TGTGCCAGCAGCTCCGACAGGGGAGCTTCAGATGAGCAGTTCTTC. Protein sequence: CASSSDRGASDEQFF. J is TRBJ2-1 and V is TRBV7-9, with 8 bases fitting TRBD1. The CDR3 spans 15 residues. J gave up 8 bases and V 4 bases, and 10 bases lay outside the gene matches. The germline CDR1 and CDR2 sequences are SEHNR and FQNEAQ (reference sequence).

The gene calls are TRBV28 and TRBJ1-1, with D possibly TRBD1 on 6 matching bases. The V and J ends lost 8 bases and 0 bases respectively, with 10 bases between them. The CDR3 runs 13 residues. The germline V gene encodes CDR1 MDHEN and CDR2 SYDVKM. This chain's CDR3 is CASAGDMNTEAFF. The CDR3 DNA sequence: TGTGCCAGCGCAGGGGATATGAACACTGAAGCTTTCTTT.

This chain uses TRBV6-2 or TRBV6-3 with TRBJ2-7; 8 bases line up with TRBD2. Losses at the gene ends were 2 bases for V and 0 bases for J; bases not matched to a gene: 6. The CDR3 sequence is 16 residues long. Germline lookup yields CDR1 MNHEY and CDR2 SVGEGT. CDR3 nucleotides: TGTGCCAGCAGTTACGATGATAGCGGGGCCTCCTACGAGCAGTACTTC. Translating it yields CASSYDDSGASYEQYF.

The chain uses TRBV19 and TRBJ1-1, with a weak D call TRBD1 (6 bases). Germline lookup yields CDR1 LNHDA and CDR2 SQIVND (reference sequence). The V and J ends lost 6 bases and 2 bases respectively, with 13 bases between them. There are 14 residues in the CDR3. In DNA, the CDR3 is TGTGCCAGTAGGGTCCAACAGGGCAACACTGAAGCTTTCTTT. Translated: CASRVQQGNTEAFF.

V is TRBV14 and J is TRBJ2-5; TRBD1 aligns across 7 bases. There are 15 residues in the CDR3. Germline values: CDR1 SGHDN, CDR2 FVKESK. The J segment lost 4 bases and the V segment lost 2 bases, leaving 7 bases of the junction unmatched. Here the CDR3 DNA reads TGTGCCAGCAGCCAACGTACACAGGGGCCAGAGACCCAGTACTTC. Its protein product is CASSQRTQGPETQYF.

The chain combines TRBV12-3 or TRBV12-4 with TRBJ2-7; tentatively, D is TRBD1 (6 bases). V dropped 7 bases and J dropped 4 bases, with 14 bases sitting between them. The CDR3 contains 13 residues. This CDR3 reads CASIPGTPYEQYV. In DNA, the CDR3 is TGTGCCAGCATACCCGGGACACCGTACGAGCAGTACGTC.

J is TRBJ1-6 and V is TRBV15, with D perhaps matching TRBD1 (6 bases). The CDR3 spans 14 residues. Per the germline V gene, CDR1 is LNHNV and CDR2 is YYDKDF (reference sequence). V was shortened by 0 bases and J by 10 bases, with 10 bases between the two germline ends. CDR3 DNA: TGTGCCACCAGCAGAGATCACAGGGTATCACCCCTCCACTTT. Translating it yields CATSRDHRVSPLHF.

This rearrangement joins TRBV19 to TRBJ1-1, with 9 bases that match TRBD1. V was pared by 6 bases and J by 5 bases, with 4 bases of the junction left unmatched. CDR1 and CDR2 (germline): LNHDA, SQIVND (reference sequence). CDR3 size: 13 residues. The CDR3 DNA reads TGTGCCAGTAGGCGGACAGGGGTGACTGAAGCTTTCTTT. It translates to CASRRTGVTEAFF.

This clone was observed a few times. The chain joins TRBV19 to TRBJ1-6; D unresolved. The CDR3 consists of 16 residues. The V end lost 3 bases, the J end lost 0 bases, and 9 bases lay between the germline ends. Germline loops: CDR1 LNHDA, CDR2 SQIVND (reference sequence). This CDR3 reads CASSMEGSSYNSPLHF. In DNA form, the CDR3 reads TGTGCCAGTAGTATGGAAGGGAGCTCCTATAATTCACCCCTCCACTTT.

Concerning this clone: The sample holds other DNA sequences that translate to the same CDR3. The chain links TRBV19 to TRBJ2-2, with D uncertain. CDR1 LNHDA and CDR2 SQIVND come from the germline V gene (reference sequence). V was cut by 6 bases and J by 7 bases, with 9 bases left in between. The CDR3 is made up of 12 amino acids. CDR3 residues: CASSVGRGELFF. CDR3 sequence (DNA): TGTGCCAGTAGCGTGGGCCGCGGGGAGCTGTTTTTT.

V is TRBV7-3 and J is TRBJ2-1, with D perhaps matching TRBD1 (6 bases). Trimming removed 3 bases at V and 4 bases at J, with 7 bases between. Germline assignment: CDR1 SGHTA and CDR2 FQGTGA. This CDR3 is 13 amino acids long. CDR3 DNA: TGTGCCAGCAGCTTGACAGGATACAATGAGCAGTTCTTC. It translates to CASSLTGYNEQFF.

The chain couples TRBV2 to TRBJ2-7; 7 bases align to TRBD2. The CDR3 runs 13 residues. Germline-derived CDR1 and CDR2 are SNHLY and FYNNEI. J gave up 7 bases and V 9 bases, and 12 bases lay outside the gene matches. CDR3 DNA: TGTGCCAGTACCCAGAGGTGGGGAGGGGAGCAGTACGTC. It encodes CASTQRWGGEQYV.

This clone occurred many times. The V and J genes are TRBV4-2 and TRBJ2-3; possible D gene TRBD1, 6 bases. CDR3 size: 16 residues. Per germline, CDR1 LGHNA and CDR2 YNFKEQ. Trimming took 0 bases from V and 1 from J, leaving 11 bases between them. The CDR3: CASSQDRGGGTDTQYF. The CDR3 DNA sequence: TGTGCCAGCAGCCAAGACAGGGGCGGCGGCACAGATACGCAGTATTTT.

This clone has more than one count but fewer than ten. The chain uses TRBV28 and TRBJ2-1; TRBD2 might be the D (6 bases). The CDR3 runs 14 residues. In germline, CDR1 is MDHEN, CDR2 SYDVKM. Trimming shortened V by 8 bases and J by 9 bases, and 20 bases separated the two germline ends. CDR3 loop: CASLTGTPNSEQFF. The CDR3 nucleotides are TGTGCCAGCTTAACCGGGACTCCCAACAGTGAGCAGTTCTTC.

The chain recombines TRBV7-8 with TRBJ2-7; D might be TRBD2 (6 bases). The ends were cut back, 5 bases at V and 5 bases at J, with 16 bases in the middle. The CDR3 is made up of 14 amino acids. The germline gives CDR1 SGHVS, CDR2 FQNEAQ. In DNA form, the CDR3 reads TGTGCCAGCAGCCCCCAAGCGCGGGGCAACGAGCAGTACTTC. Its translation is CASSPQARGNEQYF. The whole variable domain, filled in from reference TRBV7-8 and TRBJ2-7, reads GAGVSQSPRYKVAKRGQDVALRCDPISGHVSLFWYQQALGQGPEFLTYFQNEAQLDKSGLPSDRFFAERPEGSVSTLKIQRTQQEDSAVYLCASSPQARGNEQYFGPGTRLTVT.

This clone has just a few counts. V gene TRBV6-5 combines with J gene TRBJ1-4; TRBD1 matches at 7 bases. This CDR3 spans 12 amino acids. V shed 7 bases, J shed 11 bases, and the junction held 7 bases outside the gene matches. Germline CDR1 MNHEY, CDR2 SVGAGI. CDR3 coding DNA: TGTGCCAGCAAGCTTACGACAGGGAAACTGTTTTTT. Residues: CASKLTTGKLFF.

The rearrangement links TRBV5-1 to TRBJ2-5; TRBD2 agrees at 9 bases. The germline V gene encodes CDR1 SGHRS and CDR2 YFSETQ. The CDR3 is 14 residues long. Trimming at V came to 2 bases and at J to 5 bases, leaving 4 bases not matched to a gene. The chain's CDR3 is CASSFGGGAETQYF. The CDR3 DNA sequence: TGCGCCAGCAGCTTTGGCGGGGGGGCGGAGACCCAGTACTTC.

The chain is built from TRBV7-3 and TRBJ2-2, with 8 bases identical to TRBD1. The CDR3 length is 16 residues. CDR1 is SGHTA and CDR2 is FQGTGA in the germline V gene. With V trimmed by 5 bases and J by 0 bases, 5 bases remained unmatched. CDR3 protein: CASSPGTGANTGELFF. In DNA form, the CDR3 reads TGTGCCAGCAGCCCCGGGACAGGAGCGAACACCGGGGAGCTGTTTTTT.

The chain joins TRBV19 to TRBJ2-6, with 10 bases fitting TRBD1. In germline, CDR1 is LNHDA, CDR2 SQIVND (reference sequence). This CDR3 is 18 amino acids long. The junction had 10 bases not matched to a gene; V was cut back by 5 bases and J by 3 bases. The CDR3 DNA follows: TGTGCCAGTAGTCCACTTCGACAGGGGGCTCGTGGGGCCAACGTCCTGACTTTC. Amino acids: CASSPLRQGARGANVLTF.

This sequence joins TRBV28 and TRBJ2-3; D not resolved. The CDR3 spans 11 residues. Trimming stripped 3 bases from V and 5 bases from J, with 3 bases between. Germline CDR1 is MDHEN and CDR2 is SYDVKM. The CDR3 is CASSFKDTQYF. In nucleotides, the CDR3 is TGTGCCAGCAGTTTTAAAGATACGCAGTATTTT.

The J gene is TRBJ2-1, the V gene TRBV9; 11 bases are shared with TRBD2. CDR3 length: 15 amino acids. Trimming cost V 3 bases and J 8 bases; bases outside gene matches: 7. The germline CDR1 and CDR2 sequences are SGDLS and YYNGEE. The CDR3 DNA is TGTGCCAGCAGCGCTTCTAGCGGGGGGACCGATGAGCAGTTCTTC. Its protein product is CASSASSGGTDEQFF.